This T cell receptor beta chain was profiled in a study of tumor and adjacent non-tumor tissue in lung cancer. Study as a whole: Aged about 31 to 80 years, patients included 10 men and several women with stage I to III disease. The study, taken as a whole, reports: Normal lung showed higher cumulative top 100 clone frequency than tumor. Shorter survival was associated with higher TCR diversity in tumors.

Trimming cost V 0 bases and J 7 bases, with 15 bases left between them. The CDR3 spans 15 residues. Germline V gene sequence: CDR1 LGHNA, CDR2 YNFKEQ. The library came from three nested PCR rounds adapted from ARM-PCR protocols. In TCRdb, the multiplex PCR reads were re-called with MiXCR into one record per CDR3 protein. This table holds more than 75,000 distinct CDR3 sequences, approximately 79% found once. No cell sorting was done before RNA was extracted from the tissue. This clonotype was counted between two and nine times. Its specificity is not known. The sequencing input was lung tumor tissue. The chain links TRBV4-2 to TRBJ1-1; a weak D match, TRBD1 (6 bases). This receptor was identified in a woman in her 50s with non-small cell lung cancer. The CDR3 loop reads CASSQDGGRGIEAFF. The CDR3 DNA is TGTGCCAGCAGCCAAGACGGGGGGAGGGGGATTGAAGCTTTCTTT.